This TCR beta chain was recorded in a study of T cell responses to AZD1222 COVID-19 vaccine. Here immunoSEQ multiplex PCR was the method, and the copy in TCRdb shows in-frame clones only, minus some. The table includes roughly 120,000 clones, 85% to 95% detected once. Of note for this clone: Its cognate antigen is unknown.

Study-level findings and limits: Spike-specific TCR breadth and depth rose after two AZD1222 doses. Females outnumbered males among donors, who were mostly white British; clonal diversity was possibly underestimated.

The germline V gene encodes CDR1 SEHNR and CDR2 FQNEAQ (reference sequence). The length of the CDR3 is 14 residues. With V trimmed by 3 bases and J by 1 base, 2 bases remained unmatched. The receptor's source is an adult who received the AZD1222 COVID-19 vaccine. The chain combines TRBV7-9 with TRBJ2-5, with 7 bases that match TRBD2. Sequencing was performed on peripheral blood, taken 28 days after the second AZD1222 dose. CDR3 DNA: TGTGCCAGCAGCTTGGGGACTACCCAAGAGACCCAGTACTTC. Translating it yields CASSLGTTQETQYF.